In this sample, the clone carrying this T cell receptor beta chain turned up once. As yet, its antigen is unknown. With 3 bases removed from V and 14 bases from J, the gap between germline ends came to 10 bases. Germline CDR1 SNHLY, CDR2 FYNNEI. The CDR3 runs 11 residues. According to the study, genomic DNA was the template for TCR beta VDJ and CDR3 profiling. TCRdb fed the reads into MiXCR, producing one record per CDR3 protein. The sample carries around 200,000 distinct CDR3 sequences, more than 55% recorded once. The sequenced patients had an expansion of CD8+CD57+ cells seen by flow cytometry. This specimen comes from a study of CD8+CD57+ T cells in acquired aplastic anemia. At the level of the study: Sorted cells (CD4+ and CD8+) yielded DNA amounts that averaged roughly 3.2 ug. Study-wide findings and caveats: The study identified roughly 31 CD8+ CDR3 sequences shared by patients and controls.

Sequenced input: sorted CD4+, CD8+, or CD8+CD57+ T cells (not recorded which) from PBMCs. The rearrangement joins TRBV2 to TRBJ1-4, with D unclear. This sequence was found in a human donor with aplastic anemia. CDR3 sequence: CASSEAGGLFF. The CDR3 DNA sequence: TGTGCCAGCAGTGAGGCGGGCGGGCTGTTTTTT.